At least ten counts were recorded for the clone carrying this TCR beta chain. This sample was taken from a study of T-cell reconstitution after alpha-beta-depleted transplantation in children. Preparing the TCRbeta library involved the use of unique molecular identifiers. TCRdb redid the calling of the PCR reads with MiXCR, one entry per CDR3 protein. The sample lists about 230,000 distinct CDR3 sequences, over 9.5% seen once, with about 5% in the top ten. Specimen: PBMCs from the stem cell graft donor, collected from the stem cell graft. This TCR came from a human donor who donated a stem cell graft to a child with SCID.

CDR3 DNA sequence: TGTGCCAGCAGCCAAGCCTACTTTGGGGACTATGGCTACACCTTC. It specifies CASSQAYFGDYGYTF. The chain combines TRBV4-2 with TRBJ1-2, with D hard to call. Trimming took off 1 base at V and 3 bases at J, with 12 bases between the two ends. CDR3 size: 15 residues. Germline loops: CDR1 LGHNA, CDR2 YNFKEQ.